Included here is one T cell receptor (beta chain) sequence, with context. The data were obtained in a study of OX40 agonist ivuxolimab in advanced cancers. Overall study context: Ivuxolimab, which patients received intravenously every 2 weeks, was dosed at 0.01 to 10 mg/kg. A partial response was reached by three patients: one with hepatocellular carcinoma and two with cutaneous melanoma. At approximately 83% male, the cohort had a mean age of 60 years, ranging from about 23 to 79.

Trimming pared 3 bases from V and 5 bases from J, leaving 13 bases between. The CDR3 totals 14 residues. Germline V CDR1 and CDR2: SGHVS, FNYEAQ. Sequenced by immunoSEQ multiplex PCR; TCRdb stores in-frame clones only, minus some. The table has almost 50,000 clones, about 80% seen once. The receptor comes from an adult with an advanced solid tumor such as melanoma, head and neck, liver or kidney cancer. The source material was CD4+ or CD8+ T cells sorted from blood, sampled in a trial of the OX40 agonist ivuxolimab. V and J are TRBV7-6 and TRBJ2-5; D call uncertain. DNA of the CDR3: TGTGCCAGCAGCTTTCACTCCCGCCGGGAGACCCAGTACTTC. Residues: CASSFHSRRETQYF.